This T cell receptor (beta chain) originates from a study of T cells expressing NK-cell markers. The overall study: Sorted CD3+CD56+NKG2C+, CD3+CD56+NKG2C- and CD3+CD56-NKG2C+ T-cell subsets were beta-chain profiled. One of the eight sequenced donors was seronegative, whereas the other seven were HCMV-seropositive.

Making the TCR beta cDNA relied on 5'RACE template switching with UMIs. TCRdb re-called the 5' RACE reads and catalogs CDR3 proteins one per entry, DNA excluded. This sample's table reports more than 120,000 distinct CDR3 sequences. In germline, CDR1 is SNHLY, CDR2 FYNNEI. This CDR3 has 14 residues. This chain connects TRBV2 to TRBJ2-5; no DNA is available, so the TRBD1 call from TCRdb remains unchecked. The sequenced material came from blood T cells: a sorted CD56 or NKG2C T cell subset, CD4+ or CD8+ T cells, or bulk PBMC T cells (not recorded which). The source is a young man in good health. This CDR3 is CASSDPGTQETQYF.